A selection of T cell receptor beta chains follows, all from one sample in a study of CD4 T cells in relation to SARS-CoV-2 and coronaviruses. Measured with immunoSEQ multiplex PCR; TCRdb has only the in-frame clones, and not every one. The sample has roughly 25,000 clones; 75% to 85% are singletons. These TCRs are of unknown antigen specificity. The sequencing sample was made of CD4+ T cells from PBMCs, cultured in vitro. The source is a human donor in good health. Both conserved end residues are part of each CDR3. The order of the fields is J gene, V gene, CDR3 protein.

TRBJ2-7,TRBV5-1,CASSFDGAYEQYF
TRBJ1-1,TRBV7-3,CASSVTGVRTEAFF
TRBJ2-3,TRBV7-6,CASSRLAGGQRSTDTQYF
TRBJ1-1,TRBV7-9,CASSADRGFLNTEAFF
TRBJ2-7,TRBV12-3/TRBV12-4,CASTLSSGYEQYF
TRBJ1-3,TRBV27,CASSPYRGTSGNTIYF
TRBJ1-5,TRBV18,CASSRDGNNQPQHF
TRBJ2-7,TRBV6-5,CASQMPSGSYEQYF
TRBJ2-3,TRBV5-1,CASSLNGRSSTDTQYF
TRBJ2-7,TRBV6-2/TRBV6-3,CASSLGPTWGYEQYF
TRBJ1-1,TRBV2,CASSEVGQSAFF
TRBJ2-5,TRBV2,CASDGMYQETQYF